The 23 T cell receptor beta chains below come from one sample, sequenced in a study of beta chain features in type 1 diabetes. General observations from the study: Shortening that was moderate but significant affected the TCRB CDR3s of Type 1 diabetes patients in all four CD4+ subsets.

Of the isolated RNA, all was reverse transcribed, and so the sequenced material was expressed TCRB transcripts. Libraries were prepared by immunoSEQ multiplex PCR; TCRdb keeps only in-frame clonotypes and omits some of them. The sample lists approximately 120,000 clones, around 15% seen once, with 2% to 3% in the top ten. No antigen has been identified for these receptors. Input material: central memory CD4+ T cells from blood. These receptors all come from a young man with type 1 diabetes.

The J gene is TRBJ2-1, the V gene TRBV27; 13 bases align to TRBD2. CDR3 length: 15 amino acids. Germline V lookup: CDR1 MNHEY, CDR2 SMNVEV (reference sequence). Trimming removed 5 bases from V and 3 bases from J; junction bases left unmatched: 1. Here the CDR3 reads CASSRTSGSYNEQFF. In DNA form, the CDR3 reads TGTGCCAGCAGTCGGACTAGCGGGAGCTACAATGAGCAGTTCTTC.

The chain carries TRBV9 and TRBJ2-7; D is unclear. Trimming cost V 3 bases and J 0 bases, with 10 bases left between them. Germline V gives CDR1 SGDLS, CDR2 YYNGEE. The CDR3 runs to 14 residues. The CDR3 DNA sequence: TGTGCCAGCAGCGGGATCCCGACCTCCTACGAGCAGTACTTC. It codes for CASSGIPTSYEQYF. Combining the CDR3 with reference TRBV9 and TRBJ2-7 gives the whole variable domain DSGVTQTPKHLITATGQRVTLRCSPRSGDLSVYWYQQSLDQGLQFLIQYYNGEERAKGNILERFSAQQFPDLHSELNLSSLELGDSALYFCASSGIPTSYEQYFGPGTRLTVT.

The rearrangement uses TRBV6-5 and TRBJ2-2, with 11 nucleotides matching TRBD2. V gave up 2 bases and J gave up 8 bases; unmatched junction bases: 4. This CDR3 is built from 15 residues. CDR1 and CDR2 (germline): MNHEY, SVGAGI. The CDR3 loop is CASSYGSGRGGELFF. CDR3 coding DNA: TGTGCCAGCAGTTACGGTAGCGGGAGGGGTGGGGAGCTGTTTTTT.

The chain carries TRBV27 and TRBJ1-2; D not certain. The CDR3 spans 15 residues. V dropped 5 bases and J dropped 0 bases, with 13 bases sitting between them. Germline V gene lookup returns CDR1 MNHEY and CDR2 SMNVEV (reference sequence). The CDR3 loop reads CASSTRTEANYGYTF. In nucleotides, the CDR3 is TGTGCCAGCAGTACGCGGACCGAAGCTAACTATGGCTACACCTTC.

This clone was counted between two and nine times. The V call is TRBV20-1, the J call TRBJ1-1, with a tentative D call TRBD1 (5 bases). CDR3 length: 11 amino acids. Germline CDR1 and CDR2: DFQATT and SNEGSKA (reference sequence). The CDR3 DNA follows: TGCAGGCCCGGGGGGGGCACTGAAGCTTTCTTT. It translates to CRPGGGTEAFF.

This sequence joins TRBV6-5 and TRBJ2-5; D remains ambiguous. The V and J ends lost 6 bases and 2 bases respectively, with 13 bases between them. Germline assignment: CDR1 MNHEY and CDR2 SVGAGI. The CDR3 has 14 residues. The CDR3 sequence: CASRDDLLQETQYF. CDR3 nucleotide sequence: TGTGCCAGCAGGGACGACCTCCTTCAAGAGACCCAGTACTTC.

J is TRBJ2-3 and V is TRBV27, with 8 nucleotides matching TRBD2. The CDR3 is 13 residues long. Trimming at V came to 5 bases and at J to 4 bases, leaving 2 bases not matched to a gene. From germline, CDR1 is MNHEY and CDR2 SMNVEV (reference sequence). Here the CDR3 DNA reads TGTGCCAGCAGTATGACTAGCGCAGATACGCAGTATTTT. Translating gives CASSMTSADTQYF.

This clone turned up a few times. A much larger clone lies a single base off, so this may be a read error. Other DNA sequences of this sample code for an identical CDR3. The V and J genes are TRBV29-1 and TRBJ2-2; perhaps D is TRBD1 or TRBD2 (5 bases each). The germline V and J ends were trimmed by 7 bases and 6 bases, with 12 bases remaining between them. CDR1 and CDR2 (germline): SQVTM, ANQGSEA. This CDR3 is built from 12 residues. In DNA, the CDR3 is TGCAGCGGAAGGGTGGGGGCCGGGGAGCTGTTTTTT. It is translated as CSGRVGAGELFF.

There are many counts of this clone. The chain joins TRBV30 to TRBJ1-1, with D hard to call. CDR3 length: 15 amino acids. V shed 3 bases and J shed 0 bases, with 14 bases lying between them. Germline V gene lookup returns CDR1 GTSNPN and CDR2 SVGIG (reference sequence). In DNA, the CDR3 is TGTGCCTGGAGCGTTTATGGCGTAATGAACACTGAAGCTTTCTTT. Amino acid sequence: CAWSVYGVMNTEAFF.

This clone was seen a few times. CDR3 nucleotide sequence: TGTGCCTGGAGTGCCCGACAGGGGGGCCATTACAATGAGCAGTTCTTC. It yields the protein CAWSARQGGHYNEQFF. The genes are TRBV30 and TRBJ2-1; 9 bases are a match to TRBD1. Losses at the gene ends were 1 base for V and 4 bases for J; bases not matched to a gene: 8. The CDR3 contains 16 residues. Germline lookup yields CDR1 GTSNPN and CDR2 SVGIG (reference sequence).

There are many counts of this clone. The chain joins TRBV20-1 to TRBJ2-7; D might be TRBD2 (6 bases). The CDR3 is made up of 11 amino acids. Trimming took off 5 bases at V and 3 bases at J, with 8 bases between the two ends. CDR1 is DFQATT, CDR2 SNEGSKA, per germline (reference sequence). Here the CDR3 DNA reads TGCAGTGCTGGGGGGATCTACGAGCAGTACTTC. This gives the protein CSAGGIYEQYF.

This clone was counted between two and nine times. In nucleotides, the CDR3 is TGTGCCAGCAGTGCCCGGGGGGGCGCTTTCAATGAGCAGTTCTTC. This sequence encodes CASSARGGAFNEQFF. This sequence joins TRBV7-9 and TRBJ2-1; TRBD2 matches 8 bases. CDR3 length: 15 amino acids. Germline V gives CDR1 SEHNR, CDR2 FQNEAQ (reference sequence). Trimming took 6 bases from V and 6 from J; bases not matched to a gene: 10.

In its sample, this clone was seen a few times. The V call is TRBV30, the J call TRBJ2-5; tentatively, D is TRBD2 (6 bases). V lost 5 bases and J lost 4, with 11 bases in between. From germline, CDR1 is GTSNPN and CDR2 SVGIG (reference sequence). There are 12 residues in the CDR3. CDR3 residues: CAWGLASETQYF. For the CDR3, the DNA is TGTGCCTGGGGGCTAGCGTCAGAGACCCAGTACTTC.

In this sample, this clone turned up a few times. V usage is TRBV5-4 and J usage is TRBJ2-3, with D possibly being TRBD1 or TRBD2 (5 bases each). Trimming took 3 bases from V and 0 from J, leaving 11 bases between them. CDR1 SGHNT and CDR2 YYREEE come from the germline V gene (reference sequence). The CDR3 runs 15 residues. As DNA, the CDR3 is TGTGCCAGCAGCTCGGGGCTGCAGAGCACAGATACGCAGTATTTT. As protein: CASSSGLQSTDTQYF.

The J gene is TRBJ2-7, the V gene TRBV30, with 8 bases fitting TRBD1. Per the germline V gene, CDR1 is GTSNPN and CDR2 is SVGIG (reference sequence). Trimming removed 5 bases from V and 1 base from J; junction bases left unmatched: 4. This CDR3 contains 13 residues. CDR3 sequence reads: CAWGRTGSYEQYF. In DNA, the CDR3 is TGTGCCTGGGGGCGGACAGGGTCCTACGAGCAGTACTTC. Looking up the rest from reference TRBV30 and TRBJ2-7 gives the full variable domain: SQTIHQWPATLVQPVGSPLSLECTVEGTSNPNLYWYRQAAGRGLQLLFYSVGIGQISSEVPQNLSASRPQDRQFILSSKKLLLSDSGFYLCAWGRTGSYEQYFGPGTRLTVT.

This clone was counted between two and nine times. The chain carries TRBV30 and TRBJ2-3, with D uncertain. Germline CDR1 and CDR2: GTSNPN and SVGIG (reference sequence). The length of the CDR3 is 13 residues. V was cut by 3 bases and J by 4 bases, with 11 bases left in between. CDR3 sequence reads: CAWRAVVPDTQYF. The CDR3 nucleotides are TGTGCCTGGAGGGCCGTAGTCCCAGATACGCAGTATTTT. Looking up the rest from reference TRBV30 and TRBJ2-3 gives the full variable domain: SQTIHQWPATLVQPVGSPLSLECTVEGTSNPNLYWYRQAAGRGLQLLFYSVGIGQISSEVPQNLSASRPQDRQFILSSKKLLLSDSGFYLCAWRAVVPDTQYFGPGTRLTVL.

The chain links TRBV11-2 to TRBJ2-3, with 8 bases fitting TRBD2. This CDR3 is built from 14 residues. The germline V gene encodes CDR1 SGHAT and CDR2 FQNNGV. V lost 1 base and J lost 4; bases outside the gene matches: 1. CDR3 residues: CASSLGLAPDTQYF. CDR3 nucleotides: TGTGCCAGCAGCTTAGGACTAGCGCCAGATACGCAGTATTTT.

The chain couples TRBV7-9 to TRBJ2-5, with D tentatively TRBD1 or TRBD2 (5 bases each). CDR1 is SEHNR and CDR2 is FQNEAQ in the germline V gene (reference sequence). Trimming shortened V by 3 bases and J by 2 bases, and 13 bases separated the two germline ends. CDR3 size: 15 residues. The CDR3 bases are TGTGCCAGCAGCTTGGGGCCGGCGGGTCAAGAGACCCAGTACTTC. Residues: CASSLGPAGQETQYF.

This clone has more than one count but fewer than ten. The junction and the germline gene differ at one end; a read error may be behind it. The chain links TRBV4-3 to TRBJ2-6; perhaps TRBD1 as D (6 bases). The CDR3 is made up of 17 amino acids. The germline gives CDR1 LGHNA, CDR2 YSLEER. In nucleotides, the CDR3 is TGCGCCAGCAGTCAAGGACAGAGAGGATCTGGGGCCAACGTCCTGACTTTC. Its translation is CASSQGQRGSGANVLTF.

V usage is TRBV10-3 and J usage is TRBJ1-1; D not certain. From germline, CDR1 is ENHRY and CDR2 SYGVKD. Trimming shortened V by 5 bases and J by 1 base, and 5 bases separated the two germline ends. CDR3 length: 12 amino acids. The CDR3 is CAISRENTEAFF. The CDR3 DNA reads as TGTGCCATCAGTCGGGAGAACACTGAAGCTTTCTTT.

This clone was counted only a few times. The chain carries TRBV4-1 and TRBJ2-1, with D maybe TRBD2 (5 bases). The V end was cut by 1 base, the J end by 7 bases, with 17 bases between. Germline CDR1 is MGHRA and CDR2 is YSYEKL. This CDR3 is built from 16 residues. The chain's CDR3 is CASSQVGGGGLNEQFF. DNA of the CDR3: TGCGCCAGCAGCCAAGTTGGCGGCGGAGGTTTAAATGAGCAGTTCTTC.

There are a few counts of this clone. The gene calls are TRBV6-5 and TRBJ2-1, with TRBD2 identical over 13 bases. CDR1 MNHEY and CDR2 SVGAGI come from the germline V gene. CDR3 length: 14 residues. With 5 bases clipped from V and 15 bases from J, the junction kept 10 bases outside the gene matches. The CDR3 here is CASSGLAGALDPFF. Written as DNA, the CDR3 is TGTGCCAGCAGTGGACTAGCGGGGGCCTTGGATCCGTTCTTC.

This chain connects TRBV2 to TRBJ1-6; D remains ambiguous. Germline V gene lookup returns CDR1 SNHLY and CDR2 FYNNEI. The CDR3 is 13 residues long. Trimming pared 5 bases from V and 4 bases from J, leaving 6 bases between. The CDR3 DNA is TGTGCCAGCAGTCCCTGGTATAATTCACCCCTCCACTTT. It specifies CASSPWYNSPLHF.